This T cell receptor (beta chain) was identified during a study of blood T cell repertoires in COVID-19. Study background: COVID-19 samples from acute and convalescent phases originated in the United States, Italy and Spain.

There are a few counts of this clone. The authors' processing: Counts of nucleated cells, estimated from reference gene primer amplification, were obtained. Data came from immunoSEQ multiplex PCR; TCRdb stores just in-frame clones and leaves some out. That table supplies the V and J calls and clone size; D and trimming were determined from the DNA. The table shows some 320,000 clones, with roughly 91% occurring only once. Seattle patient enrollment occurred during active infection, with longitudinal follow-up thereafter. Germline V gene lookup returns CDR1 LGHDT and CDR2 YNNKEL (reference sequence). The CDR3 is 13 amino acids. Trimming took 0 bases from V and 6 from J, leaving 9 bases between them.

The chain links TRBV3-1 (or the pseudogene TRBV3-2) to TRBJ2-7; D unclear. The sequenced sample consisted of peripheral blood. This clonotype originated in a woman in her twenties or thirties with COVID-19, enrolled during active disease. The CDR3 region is CASSQDAQREQYF. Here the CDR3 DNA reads TGTGCCAGCAGCCAAGACGCCCAGCGCGAGCAGTACTTC.